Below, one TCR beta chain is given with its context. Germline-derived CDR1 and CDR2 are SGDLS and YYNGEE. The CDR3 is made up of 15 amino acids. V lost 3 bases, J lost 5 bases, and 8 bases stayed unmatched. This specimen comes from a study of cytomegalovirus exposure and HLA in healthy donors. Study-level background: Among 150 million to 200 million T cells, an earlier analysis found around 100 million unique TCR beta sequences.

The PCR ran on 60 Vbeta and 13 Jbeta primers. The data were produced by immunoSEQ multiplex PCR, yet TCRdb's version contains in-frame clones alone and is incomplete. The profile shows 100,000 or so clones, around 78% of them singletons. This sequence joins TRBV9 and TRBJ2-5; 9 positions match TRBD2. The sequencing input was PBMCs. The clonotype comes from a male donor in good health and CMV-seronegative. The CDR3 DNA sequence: TGTGCCAGCAGCGGAATAGCGGGAGCTGGTGAGACCCAGTACTTC. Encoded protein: CASSGIAGAGETQYF.